This entry features one TCR beta chain sequence. Its specificity is not known. Deep-level settings were used for running the assay. TCRdb's table, derived via immunoSEQ multiplex PCR, lists solely in-frame clones and lacks some. The sample yields a few million clones, roughly 92% seen once. This specimen belongs to a study of shared clonotypes between healthy human individuals. The donors were all Caucasian adults (living in Nashville, Tennessee). The CDR3 runs 15 residues. J lost 6 bases, V lost 5 bases, and 11 bases had no gene match. CDR1 and CDR2 (germline): MNHEY, SVGAGI. Study conclusions and caveats: Represented diversity (both genetic and exposure-history) was limited by the small number of donors. Naive subsets, compared against memory subsets, generally had larger estimated richness values.

The sequencing input was naive CD4+ T cells from PBMCs. The subset denotes: CD45RA+ positively selected. This sequence originates from a man between 18 and 29 years old in good health. Some clones in this sample may be carry-over from other donors' samples. The J gene is TRBJ2-3, the V gene TRBV6-5; 7 bases line up with TRBD2. The CDR3 loop is CASSLGVRGVDTQYF. The CDR3 DNA reads TGTGCCAGCAGTCTGGGCGTCCGGGGGGTGGATACGCAGTATTTT.